The source of this T cell receptor (beta chain) is a study of CD8+ T cells in alopecia areata (dated by TCRdb to the late 2010s). A note on the overall study: The treated patients, all with moderate-to-severe alopecia areata, were enrolled in an open-label pilot trial of oral tofacitinib given at 5 to 10 mg twice daily. RNA was obtained with the PAXgene miRNA kit for fixed scalp, the miRNeasy kit for PBMCs, and the RNeasy kit for mouse skin. immunoSEQ multiplex PCR using 35 Vbeta forward primers and 13 Jbeta reverse primers was used to amplify TCRbeta CDR3 regions. Human TCRbeta sequencing covered scalp tissue and sorted CD4+ and CD8+ peripheral blood T cells from patchy and totalis/universalis alopecia areata patients and healthy controls. To study T cell clonal expansion in alopecia areata, the researchers applied high-throughput TCRbeta sequencing to both the C3H/HeJ mouse model and human patients. Tofacitinib was administered for 6 to 18 months, and 6 months of follow-up off drug were then conducted to assess delayed response and recurrence. Disease severity in treated patients was measured with the SALT score, which quantifies the percentage of affected scalp surface area. Scalp clonality was compared among normal scalp (n=4), patchy alopecia areata scalp (n=8), and alopecia totalis/universalis scalp (n=8). Biopsies were taken from tofacitinib-treated patients at baseline and at 4 and 24 weeks of treatment, and a later scalp biopsy was taken in several of the tofacitinib-treated patients.

Libraries were made using the immunoSEQ multiplex PCR assay. RNA was extracted from all samples and reverse transcribed into cDNA as template for TCR sequencing. SuperScript III was used for first-strand cDNA synthesis, primed with a 2:1 mix of oligo-dT and random hexamers. A synthetic immune receptor repertoire was used to measure amplification bias, and any remaining bias was corrected computationally. The authors processed their data as follows. Raw reads were preprocessed for error removal, and CDR3 was defined according to IMGT conventions as running from the conserved cysteine to phenylalanine. Clonality was computed as 1 minus the Shannon entropy, with the entropy normalized by log2 of the number of productive unique TCRs. CD4 or CD8 identity of scalp clones was inferred by cross-referencing scalp TCRbeta sequences with sorted blood CD4 and CD8 repertoires. TCRdb re-hosts the immuneACCESS table, in-frame sequences only. Its copies lack some clones; in the studies checked, an unresolved V gene accounts for under half of them, and the cause for the rest is not known. V and J calls and clone size are given by that table; D and trimming were obtained from the DNA. The sample has roughly 190,000 clones on record, 60% to 70% of them singletons. Approximately 3.5% of the sample belongs to the ten largest clones.

On the study overall, not on this receptor specifically: With tofacitinib, both scalp clonality and the number of expanded CD8+ clones among the top 100 scalp clones went down significantly. Many expanded lesional clones were found to persist in scalp and blood during tofacitinib treatment, and relapse after treatment cessation may be partly explained by this persistence. Compared with normal scalp, lesional scalp had higher clonality and more expanded CD8+ clones, particularly in alopecia totalis/universalis, a pattern that suggests antigenic drive. Compared with mice, TCR sequences shared between patients were less clear, possibly partly because of HLA diversity across the patient population. Unlike mouse skin, where gammadelta T cells dominate, normal human skin contains resident alphabeta T cells that get sequenced too, which complicates analysis of the scalp TCR repertoire. The treated cohort was small, with a single nonresponder, so links between baseline CD8+ expansion and response need larger studies.

Comments on this clone: Which antigen it targets is not known. Base quality data are lacking; no much larger clone is found one base away.

This specimen's time point label, interpreted: around 28 days on oral tofacitinib. Interpreted using the paper, the treatment or condition label stands for: oral pan-JAK inhibitor, 5-10 mg twice daily. Lesional scalp punch biopsies and peripheral blood were collected from alopecia areata patients. After PBMCs were isolated by density centrifugation and stained for CD3, CD4 and CD8, a FACSAria was used to sort CD4+ and CD8+ T cells. Reading the germline V gene gives CDR1 SQVTM and CDR2 ANQGSEA. From the cysteine up to the phenylalanine, the CDR3 has a length of 14 residues. Kept here is only the CDR3 DNA, which spans 42 bases and is read in frame from base 1. V and J lose 7 bases and 1 base, and a span of 14 bases separates them.

This TCR was sampled from a human donor with alopecia areata. Here the sequenced sample was CD4+ T cells sorted from blood, taken at week 4, from a patient treated with tofacitinib. Recombination connected TRBV29-1 to TRBJ2-1; the D gene remains uncertain. CDR3 loop: CSAEGGNSYNEQFF. The nucleotides read TGCAGCGCCGAAGGTGGCAATTCCTACAATGAGCAGTTCTTC.